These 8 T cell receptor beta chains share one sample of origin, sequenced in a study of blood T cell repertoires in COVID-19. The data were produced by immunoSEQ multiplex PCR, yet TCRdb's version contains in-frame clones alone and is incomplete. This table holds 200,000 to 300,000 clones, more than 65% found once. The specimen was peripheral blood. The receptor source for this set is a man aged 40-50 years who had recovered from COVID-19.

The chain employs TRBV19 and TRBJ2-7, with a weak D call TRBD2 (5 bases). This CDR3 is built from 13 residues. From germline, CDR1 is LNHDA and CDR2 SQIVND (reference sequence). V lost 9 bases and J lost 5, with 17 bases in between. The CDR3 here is CASRPNGGNEQYF. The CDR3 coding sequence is TGTGCCAGCCGGCCGAATGGAGGAAACGAGCAGTACTTC.

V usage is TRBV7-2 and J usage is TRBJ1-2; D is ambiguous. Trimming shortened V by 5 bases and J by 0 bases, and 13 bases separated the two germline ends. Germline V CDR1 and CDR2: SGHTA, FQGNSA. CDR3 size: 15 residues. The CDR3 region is CASSANAVANYGYTF. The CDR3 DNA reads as TGTGCCAGCAGCGCCAATGCGGTAGCTAACTATGGCTACACCTTC.

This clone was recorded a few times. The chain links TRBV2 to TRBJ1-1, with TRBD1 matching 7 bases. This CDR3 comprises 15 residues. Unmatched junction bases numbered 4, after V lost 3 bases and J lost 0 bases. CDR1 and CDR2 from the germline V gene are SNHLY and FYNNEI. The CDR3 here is CASSEVGTVNTEAFF. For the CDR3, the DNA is TGTGCCAGCAGTGAGGTCGGGACAGTGAACACTGAAGCTTTCTTT.

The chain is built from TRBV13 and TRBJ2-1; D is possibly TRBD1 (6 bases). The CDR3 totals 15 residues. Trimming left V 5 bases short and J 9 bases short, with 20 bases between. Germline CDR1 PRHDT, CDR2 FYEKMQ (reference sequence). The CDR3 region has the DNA TGTGCCAGCAGCCCCTACAGGGATCGGGGCCCTGAGCAGTTCTTC. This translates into CASSPYRDRGPEQFF. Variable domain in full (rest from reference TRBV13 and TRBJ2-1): AAGVIQSPRHLIKEKRETATLKCYPIPRHDTVYWYQQGPGQDPQFLISFYEKMQSDKGSIPDRFSAQQFSDYHSELNMSSLELGDSALYFCASSPYRDRGPEQFFGPGTRLTVL.

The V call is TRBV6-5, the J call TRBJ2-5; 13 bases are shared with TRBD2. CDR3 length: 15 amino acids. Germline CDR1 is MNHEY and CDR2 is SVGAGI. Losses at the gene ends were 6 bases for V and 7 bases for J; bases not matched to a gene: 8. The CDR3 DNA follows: TGTGCCAGCAGCTATACTAGCGGGGGGGCCGGGACCCAGTACTTC. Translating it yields CASSYTSGGAGTQYF.

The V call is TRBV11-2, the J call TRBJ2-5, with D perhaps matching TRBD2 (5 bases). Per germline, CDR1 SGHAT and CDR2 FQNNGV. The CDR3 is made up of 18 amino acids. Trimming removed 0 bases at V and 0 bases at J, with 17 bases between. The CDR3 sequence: CASSLDERGSPYQETQYF. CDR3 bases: TGTGCCAGCAGCTTAGATGAAAGAGGGTCGCCGTACCAAGAGACCCAGTACTTC.

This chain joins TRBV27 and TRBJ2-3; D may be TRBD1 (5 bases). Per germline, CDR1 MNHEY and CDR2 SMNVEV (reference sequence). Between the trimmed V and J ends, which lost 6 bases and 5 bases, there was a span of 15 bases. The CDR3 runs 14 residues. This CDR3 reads CASRGPVWLDTQYF. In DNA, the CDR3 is TGTGCCAGCAGGGGGCCAGTTTGGTTAGATACGCAGTATTTT.

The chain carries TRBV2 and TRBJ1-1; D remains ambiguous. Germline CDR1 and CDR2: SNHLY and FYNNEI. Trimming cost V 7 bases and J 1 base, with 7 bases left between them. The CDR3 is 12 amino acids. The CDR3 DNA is TGTGCCAGCACGTACACGAACACTGAAGCTTTCTTT. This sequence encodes CASTYTNTEAFF. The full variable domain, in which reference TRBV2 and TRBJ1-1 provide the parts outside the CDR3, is EPEVTQTPSHQVTQMGQEVILRCVPISNHLYFYWYRQILGQKVEFLVSFYNNEISEKSEIFDDQFSVERPDGSNFTLKIRSTKLEDSAMYFCASTYTNTEAFFGQGTRLTVV.